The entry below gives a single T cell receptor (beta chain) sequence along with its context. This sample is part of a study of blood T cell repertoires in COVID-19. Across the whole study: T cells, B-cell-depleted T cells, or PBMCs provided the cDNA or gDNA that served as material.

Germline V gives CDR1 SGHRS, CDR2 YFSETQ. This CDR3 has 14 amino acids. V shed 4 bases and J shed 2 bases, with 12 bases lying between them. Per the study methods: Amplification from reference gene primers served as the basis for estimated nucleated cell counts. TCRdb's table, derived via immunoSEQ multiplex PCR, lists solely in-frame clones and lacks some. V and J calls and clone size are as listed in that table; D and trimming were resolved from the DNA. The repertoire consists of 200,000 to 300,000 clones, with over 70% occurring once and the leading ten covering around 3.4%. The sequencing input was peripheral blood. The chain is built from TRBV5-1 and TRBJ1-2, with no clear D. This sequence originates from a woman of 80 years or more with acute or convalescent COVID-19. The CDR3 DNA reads TGCGCCAGCAGCCCTGAGGGATCAAACTATGGCTACACCTTC. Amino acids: CASSPEGSNYGYTF. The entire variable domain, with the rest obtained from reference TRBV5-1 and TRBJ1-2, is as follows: KAGVTQTPRYLIKTRGQQVTLSCSPISGHRSVSWYQQTPGQGLQFLFEYFSETQRNKGNFPGRFSGRQFSNSRSEMNVSTLELGDSALYLCASSPEGSNYGYTFGSGTRLTVV.